Below, 31 T cell receptor beta chains from the same sample are listed, as sequenced in a study of CD8 T cells in Susac syndrome. Random hexamers were used to reverse transcribe the RNA input (about 0.5 to 1 ug). TCRdb reprocessed the immunoSEQ multiplex PCR reads with MiXCR, giving one entry per CDR3 protein. In the table there are about 76,000 distinct CDR3 sequences, roughly 91% of which are singletons. The material sequenced was CD8+ T cells from PBMCs. All receptors come from a human donor with multiple sclerosis.

The CDR3 sequence: CASRQVAGSSDTQYF. The CDR3 nucleotides are TGTGCCAGCCGGCAGGTAGCGGGATCCTCAGATACGCAGTATTTT. This chain connects TRBV6-4 to TRBJ2-3, with 8 bases fitting TRBD2. Trimming removed 8 bases from V and 4 bases from J; junction bases left unmatched: 11. CDR1 and CDR2 (germline): MRHNA, SNTAGT. This CDR3 is built from 15 residues.

The V gene is TRBV15, the J gene TRBJ1-1, with no clear D. Germline-derived CDR1 and CDR2 are LNHNV and YYDKDF (reference sequence). The CDR3 loop spans 14 amino acids. Trimming stripped 0 bases from V and 1 base from J, with 6 bases between. The CDR3 DNA is TGTGCCACCAGCAGAGATGTGGGGAACACTGAAGCTTTCTTT. It yields the protein CATSRDVGNTEAFF.

The genes are TRBV2 and TRBJ1-4; D remains ambiguous. Trimming cost V 10 bases and J 5 bases, with 14 bases left between them. Germline values: CDR1 SNHLY, CDR2 FYNNEI. The CDR3 runs 13 residues. The CDR3 bases are TGTGCCACCGGCGGGGTAGAAAATGAAAAACTGTTTTTT. Translating it yields CATGGVENEKLFF.

The chain recombines TRBV28 with TRBJ2-5, with TRBD2 identical over 8 bases. Germline assignment: CDR1 MDHEN and CDR2 SYDVKM. Trimming removed 4 bases from V and 2 bases from J; junction bases left unmatched: 9. The CDR3 is 16 residues long. CDR3 protein: CASSSRTSHDQETQYF. For the CDR3, the DNA is TGTGCCAGCAGTTCCAGGACTAGCCACGATCAAGAGACCCAGTACTTC.

The genes are TRBV9 and TRBJ2-1, with D possibly being TRBD1 or TRBD2 (7 bases each). CDR3 size: 15 residues. The V gene lost 4 bases and the J gene lost 4 bases, with 15 bases spanning the gap. CDR1 is SGDLS and CDR2 is YYNGEE in the germline V gene. CDR3 in amino acids: CASSPGGEWYNEQFF. The CDR3 bases are TGTGCCAGCAGCCCAGGGGGGGAGTGGTACAATGAGCAGTTCTTC.

The chain is built from TRBV3-1 and TRBJ2-2, with 11 bases matching TRBD2. Trimming removed 4 bases from V and 10 bases from J; junction bases left unmatched: 2. This CDR3 has 13 amino acids. CDR1 LGHDT and CDR2 YNNKEL come from the germline V gene (reference sequence). The CDR3 spells CASSPTSGAELFF. The CDR3, as DNA: TGTGCCAGCAGCCCGACTAGCGGGGCGGAGCTGTTTTTT.

This clonotype was found once. The chain combines TRBV23-1 with TRBJ1-6; 9 bases agree with TRBD1. Being an ORF, TRBV23-1 has a function that is uncertain. V lost 3 bases to trimming and J lost 6 bases; unmatched junction nucleotides: 6. The CDR3 has 16 residues. CDR3 in amino acids: CASSHPGTGSNSPLHF. The CDR3, as DNA: TGCGCCAGCAGTCACCCCGGGACAGGGTCTAATTCACCCCTCCACTTT.

The genes are TRBV4-1 and TRBJ2-7; D gene ambiguous. The germline V and J ends were trimmed by 0 bases and 3 bases, with 12 bases remaining between them. Germline V gives CDR1 MGHRA, CDR2 YSYEKL. The CDR3 totals 15 residues. The CDR3 nucleotides read TGCGCCAGCAGCCAAGATCGCTTTAGAAGCTACGAGCAGTACTTC. This codes for CASSQDRFRSYEQYF.

The chain carries TRBV9 and TRBJ2-1; no reliable D call. Looked up from germline, CDR1 is SGDLS and CDR2 is YYNGEE. Trimming took 0 bases from V and 7 from J, leaving 8 bases between them. The CDR3 contains 13 residues. CDR3 residues: CASSVVDGNEQFF. DNA for the CDR3: TGTGCCAGCAGCGTAGTCGACGGAAATGAGCAGTTCTTC.

This chain connects TRBV19 to TRBJ2-1; D may be TRBD2 (6 bases). Looked up from germline, CDR1 is LNHDA and CDR2 is SQIVND (reference sequence). The germline V and J ends were trimmed by 5 bases and 5 bases, with 13 bases remaining between them. This CDR3 contains 14 residues. CDR3 in amino acids: CASSAGLADNEQFF. CDR3 sequence (DNA): TGTGCCAGTAGTGCGGGACTGGCCGACAATGAGCAGTTCTTC.

The J gene is TRBJ1-1, the V gene TRBV11-2; D not certain. V was trimmed by 3 bases and J by 0 bases, leaving 8 bases between them. The CDR3 loop spans 14 amino acids. Germline loops: CDR1 SGHAT, CDR2 FQNNGV. CDR3 in amino acids: CASSLHGLNTEAFF. In DNA form, the CDR3 reads TGTGCCAGCAGCTTGCACGGCCTGAACACTGAAGCTTTCTTT. Full variable domain (remainder filled in from reference TRBV11-2 and TRBJ1-1): EAGVAQSPRYKIIEKRQSVAFWCNPISGHATLYWYQQILGQGPKLLIQFQNNGVVDDSQLPKDRFSAERLKGVDSTLKIQPAKLEDSAVYLCASSLHGLNTEAFFGQGTRLTVV.

The CDR3: CATSRDSGGYQETQYF. The CDR3 DNA reads TGTGCCACCAGCAGAGATAGCGGGGGGTACCAAGAGACCCAGTACTTC. The V and J genes are TRBV15 and TRBJ2-5; the match to TRBD2 covers 10 bases. V trimming: 0 bases; J trimming: 0 bases; junction bases outside the gene matches: 1. This CDR3 contains 16 residues. Germline V gene data show CDR1 as LNHNV and CDR2 as YYDKDF (reference sequence).

V gene TRBV5-4 combines with J gene TRBJ2-1; 10 bases are shared with TRBD2. The CDR3 runs to 15 residues. The ends lost 5 bases at V and 6 bases at J; junction bases unmatched: 8. Germline CDR1 SGHNT, CDR2 YYREEE (reference sequence). The CDR3 bases are TGTGCCAGCAGTAGCGAAGCGGGAGGGCTCAATGAGCAGTTCTTC. It codes for CASSSEAGGLNEQFF.

About this clonotype: One junction end does not reproduce the germline sequence, and a read error may be involved. The chain uses TRBV7-8 and TRBJ2-7; 9 bases map to TRBD2. Germline CDR1 SGHVS, CDR2 FQNEAQ. This CDR3 contains 15 residues. This CDR3 reads CAGSDLAGYTYERYF. Written as DNA, the CDR3 is TGTGCCGGCAGCGACCTAGCGGGATATACCTACGAGCGGTACTTC.

This sequence joins TRBV12-3 or TRBV12-4 and TRBJ1-6; maybe TRBD1 (6 bases). V gave up 6 bases and J gave up 5 bases, with 14 bases separating them. CDR3 size: 15 residues. The CDR3 is CASRGPRGDNSPLHF. The CDR3 region has the DNA TGTGCCAGCAGGGGACCCAGGGGAGATAATTCACCCCTCCACTTT.

The gene calls are TRBV7-3 and TRBJ2-7; no clear D gene. Germline CDR1 reads SGHTA; CDR2 reads FQGTGA. V shed 1 base and J shed 2 bases, with 9 bases lying between them. The CDR3 consists of 14 residues. The CDR3 DNA sequence: TGTGCCAGCAGCTTAAATTCTGCCACCTACGAGCAGTACTTC. It specifies CASSLNSATYEQYF. The complete variable domain, with remaining parts taken from reference TRBV7-3 and TRBJ2-7, reads GAGVSQTPSNKVTEKGKYVELRCDPISGHTALYWYRQSLGQGPEFLIYFQGTGAADDSGLPNDRFFAVRPEGSVSTLKIQRTERGDSAVYLCASSLNSATYEQYFGPGTRLTVT.

The chain uses TRBV29-1 and TRBJ2-1, with a possible D match to TRBD1 (5 bases). Trimming stripped 5 bases from V and 6 bases from J, with 11 bases between. Looked up from germline, CDR1 is SQVTM and CDR2 is ANQGSEA. The CDR3 length is 12 residues. The CDR3: CSVNRRINEQFF. For the CDR3, the DNA is TGCAGCGTTAACAGGCGGATCAATGAGCAGTTCTTC.

The chain couples TRBV7-8 to TRBJ2-1; 8 bases are a match to TRBD2. The ends lost 1 base at V and 4 bases at J; junction bases unmatched: 15. Germline V CDR1 and CDR2: SGHVS, FQNEAQ. The CDR3 spans 19 residues. The CDR3 sequence is CASSLGTPLAGGLYNEQFF. The CDR3 nucleotides read TGTGCCAGCAGCTTAGGGACCCCCCTGGCGGGGGGCCTTTACAATGAGCAGTTCTTC.

The V gene is TRBV11-2, the J gene TRBJ1-2, with unresolved D. V was trimmed by 0 bases and J by 5 bases, leaving 7 bases between them. This CDR3 region has 13 residues. Germline lookup yields CDR1 SGHAT and CDR2 FQNNGV. The CDR3 nucleotides read TGTGCCAGCAGCTTAGATGGGAGTTATGGCTACACCTTC. Translated: CASSLDGSYGYTF. Variable domain in full (rest from reference TRBV11-2 and TRBJ1-2): EAGVAQSPRYKIIEKRQSVAFWCNPISGHATLYWYQQILGQGPKLLIQFQNNGVVDDSQLPKDRFSAERLKGVDSTLKIQPAKLEDSAVYLCASSLDGSYGYTFGSGTRLTVV.

This sequence joins TRBV2 and TRBJ2-1, with a possible D match to TRBD2 (6 bases). V lost 4 bases and J 4 bases, leaving 14 bases between the germline ends. Germline V gene data show CDR1 as SNHLY and CDR2 as FYNNEI. The CDR3 totals 15 residues. The CDR3 spells CASSGLPRGYNEQFF. The CDR3 coding sequence is TGTGCCAGCAGTGGACTACCCCGGGGGTACAATGAGCAGTTCTTC.

The V call is TRBV11-2, the J call TRBJ1-5; TRBD1 might be the D (5 bases). CDR1 and CDR2 from the germline V gene are SGHAT and FQNNGV. This CDR3 region has 14 residues. V shed 4 bases and J shed 11 bases, with 18 bases lying between them. CDR3 in amino acids: CASSSSGGPDAQHF. The CDR3 DNA follows: TGTGCCAGCAGCTCCTCTGGGGGTCCGGACGCCCAGCATTTT.

The chain joins TRBV27 to TRBJ1-1; D is undetermined. Germline-derived CDR1 and CDR2 are MNHEY and SMNVEV (reference sequence). With 3 bases removed from V and 1 base from J, the gap between germline ends came to 3 bases. The CDR3 loop spans 12 amino acids. This chain's CDR3 is CASSFENTEAFF. The CDR3 DNA reads as TGTGCCAGCAGTTTTGAGAACACTGAAGCTTTCTTT.

The chain links TRBV4-3 to TRBJ2-7; D may match TRBD1 or TRBD2 (5 bases each). This CDR3 spans 14 amino acids. In germline, CDR1 is LGHNA, CDR2 YSLEER. V shed 3 bases and J shed 3 bases, with 12 bases lying between them. CDR3 region: CASSQGPRHYEQYF. CDR3 nucleotide sequence: TGCGCCAGCAGCCAGGGACCAAGGCACTACGAGCAGTACTTC.

V and J are TRBV6-5 and TRBJ2-7; no definite D call. Germline V lookup: CDR1 MNHEY, CDR2 SVGAGI. The CDR3 totals 14 residues. V was clipped by 0 bases and J by 0 bases, with 6 bases between them. The CDR3 DNA is TGTGCCAGCAGTTACTCGATTTCCTCCTACGAGCAGTACTTC. This sequence encodes CASSYSISSYEQYF.

This rearrangement joins TRBV28 to TRBJ2-4; a weak D match, TRBD2 (6 bases). Trimming removed 5 bases at V and 1 base at J, with 15 bases between. The CDR3 has 16 residues. CDR1 and CDR2 from the germline V gene are MDHEN and SYDVKM. CDR3 in amino acids: CASSPPRGLAKNIQYF. CDR3 sequence (DNA): TGTGCCAGCAGTCCCCCCCGGGGACTTGCCAAAAACATTCAGTACTTC.

The chain couples TRBV9 to TRBJ1-1, with a possible D match to TRBD1 (6 bases). This CDR3 is built from 15 residues. In germline, CDR1 is SGDLS, CDR2 YYNGEE. The V gene lost 3 bases and the J gene lost 3 bases, with 15 bases spanning the gap. CDR3 bases: TGTGCCAGCAGCGGGAGGGGGGGGAGAGACACTGAAGCTTTCTTT. It specifies CASSGRGGRDTEAFF.

The genes are TRBV27 and TRBJ2-5; D may correspond to TRBD1 or TRBD2 (5 bases each). Trimming cost V 6 bases and J 4 bases, with 18 bases left between them. CDR3 length equals 15 residues. The germline V gene has CDR1 MNHEY and CDR2 SMNVEV (reference sequence). This CDR3 is CASRGSRGWGETQYF. Written as DNA, the CDR3 is TGTGCCAGCAGAGGTTCGAGGGGCTGGGGAGAGACCCAGTACTTC.

V usage is TRBV7-9 and J usage is TRBJ2-6, with 7 bases fitting TRBD2. CDR3 size: 16 residues. Germline V lookup: CDR1 SEHNR, CDR2 FQNEAQ (reference sequence). CDR3 amino acids: CAKSGSGGPGANVLTF. The CDR3 nucleotides read TGTGCTAAGTCGGGATCGGGAGGCCCTGGGGCCAACGTCCTGACTTTC. Full variable domain (outside the CDR3, taken from reference TRBV7-9 and TRBJ2-6): DTGVSQNPRHKITKRGQNVTFRCDPISEHNRLYWYRQTLGQGPEFLTYFQNEAQLEKSRLLSDRFSAERPKGSFSTLEIQRTEQGDSAMYLCAKSGSGGPGANVLTFGAGSRLTVL.

As to this clonotype: The junction differs from germline at one of its ends, possibly a read error. V gene TRBV10-3 combines with J gene TRBJ1-1; D not certain. The CDR3 runs 11 residues. Germline loops: CDR1 ENHRY, CDR2 SYGVKD. The CDR3 DNA reads TGTGCCATCAGTGACCTGACGAGTAGGATCTTT. It is translated as CAISDLTSRIF.

The V gene is TRBV2, the J gene TRBJ2-2; D possibly corresponds to TRBD1 (6 bases). V was trimmed by 5 bases and J by 2 bases, leaving 12 bases between them. Germline loops: CDR1 SNHLY, CDR2 FYNNEI. The CDR3 totals 15 residues. The CDR3 is CASSPGTTNTGELFF. CDR3 coding DNA: TGTGCCAGCAGTCCCGGGACAACAAACACCGGGGAGCTGTTTTTT.

J is TRBJ2-1 and V is TRBV20-1; D uncertain. Germline V gene lookup returns CDR1 DFQATT and CDR2 SNEGSKA (reference sequence). V was pared by 3 bases and J by 5 bases, with 8 bases between. This CDR3 has 12 residues. The chain's CDR3 is CSASGGDNEQFF. DNA for the CDR3: TGCAGTGCTAGCGGTGGAGACAATGAGCAGTTCTTC.